This T cell receptor (beta chain) emerged from a study of CD8 T cells in ankylosing spondylitis. V lost 4 bases to trimming and J lost 6 bases; unmatched junction nucleotides: 8. CDR1 and CDR2 from the germline V gene are KGHDR and SFDVKD. This CDR3 comprises 16 residues. Each CDR3 protein gets one entry after TCRdb re-called the 5' RACE reads with MiXCR. The sample includes about 130,000 distinct CDR3 sequences, 7% to 10% of them seen just once. This clonotype was observed a handful of times. This receptor was taken from a male donor with ankylosing spondylitis or in good health (not recorded which). Input material: blood, either unsorted or a sorted T cell fraction (not recorded which). The J gene is TRBJ2-2, the V gene TRBV24-1; 9 bases are shared with TRBD1. The CDR3 region is CATSDTGTGRPGELFF. CDR3 in DNA: TGTGCCACCAGTGACACCGGGACAGGGCGGCCCGGGGAGCTGTTTTTT.